Shown below are 23 T cell receptor beta chains from a single sample sequenced in a study of T cell responses to AZD1222 COVID-19 vaccine. Clones were sequenced by immunoSEQ multiplex PCR, and TCRdb holds only the in-frame ones, with some missing. The data hold about 200,000 clones, with roughly 90% observed a single time. The input for sequencing was peripheral blood, taken 28 days after the second AZD1222 dose. The receptor source for this set is an adult who received the AZD1222 COVID-19 vaccine.

The chain uses TRBV11-3 and TRBJ2-2; D uncertain. Germline CDR1 is SGHNT and CDR2 is YENEEA. Deletions cut 5 bases from V and 6 bases from J, with 16 bases between. CDR3 length equals 15 residues. In DNA form, the CDR3 reads TGTGCCAGCAGCCCGCCGGAGTGGTATGCCGGGGAGCTGTTTTTT. Translating it yields CASSPPEWYAGELFF.

V and J are TRBV7-9 and TRBJ2-1; the D call may be TRBD1 or TRBD2 (7 bases each). In germline, CDR1 is SEHNR, CDR2 FQNEAQ (reference sequence). Between the trimmed V and J ends, which lost 1 base and 15 bases, there was a span of 19 bases. The CDR3 covers 14 residues. DNA of the CDR3: TGTGCCAGCAGCTTAGAGGGGGGAGGGACAGAACGGTTCTTC. This gives the protein CASSLEGGGTERFF.

This sequence joins TRBV29-1 and TRBJ2-1; D uncertain. This CDR3 spans 13 amino acids. V dropped 5 bases and J dropped 5 bases, with 13 bases sitting between them. CDR1 is SQVTM, CDR2 ANQGSEA, per germline. As DNA, the CDR3 is TGCAGCGTTAACCACCTCACACACAATGAGCAGTTCTTC. Translated: CSVNHLTHNEQFF.

This chain links TRBV5-4 with TRBJ1-5, with D uncertain. V shed 2 bases and J shed 5 bases, with 14 bases lying between them. This CDR3 spans 15 amino acids. Germline values: CDR1 SGHNT, CDR2 YYREEE (reference sequence). The CDR3 DNA follows: TGTGCCAGCAGCTTCGAAGGGCTGGAGGATCAGCCCCAGCATTTT. It translates to CASSFEGLEDQPQHF.

CDR3 sequence reads: CSVGRGETQYF. CDR3 in DNA: TGCAGCGTTGGCAGGGGCGAGACCCAGTACTTC. The chain links TRBV29-1 to TRBJ2-5; D perhaps matches TRBD1 (6 bases). The V and J ends lost 4 bases and 5 bases respectively, with 8 bases between them. CDR3 size: 11 residues. The germline gives CDR1 SQVTM, CDR2 ANQGSEA. Supplemented by reference TRBV29-1 and TRBJ2-5, the full variable domain reads SAVISQKPSRDICQRGTSLTIQCQVDSQVTMMFWYRQQPGQSLTLIATANQGSEATYESGFVIDKFPISRPNLTFSTLTVSNMSPEDSSIYLCSVGRGETQYFGPGTRLLVL.

The chain uses TRBV6-2 or TRBV6-3 and TRBJ1-6; D is perhaps TRBD1 (5 bases). V was cut by 2 bases and J by 10 bases, with 12 bases left in between. Germline CDR1 is MNHEY and CDR2 is SVGEGT. The CDR3 consists of 14 residues. CDR3 in amino acids: CASSYAPGLSPLHF. In nucleotides, the CDR3 is TGTGCCAGCAGTTACGCCCCAGGGCTCTCACCCCTCCACTTT.

The rearrangement links TRBV28 to TRBJ2-1; possible D gene TRBD2, 6 bases. Trimming shortened V by 7 bases and J by 15 bases, and 16 bases separated the two germline ends. In germline, CDR1 is MDHEN, CDR2 SYDVKM. The CDR3 length is 11 residues. The CDR3 DNA sequence: TGTGCCAGCACCTTCGGAGGGCTTCCGTTCTTC. The encoded protein is CASTFGGLPFF.

The chain carries TRBV5-1 and TRBJ2-1, with a weak D call TRBD1 (5 bases). From germline, CDR1 is SGHRS and CDR2 YFSETQ. The CDR3 length is 17 residues. V dropped 0 bases and J dropped 0 bases, with 13 bases sitting between them. Here the CDR3 reads CASSLAPRQSSYNEQFF. The CDR3 bases are TGCGCCAGCAGCTTGGCCCCCCGACAGAGCTCCTACAATGAGCAGTTCTTC.

DNA for the CDR3: TGTGCCAGCAGTACGCCCCCTAGAGGGGGCACTAATGAAAAACTGTTTTTT. Translated, it gives CASSTPPRGGTNEKLFF. The chain carries TRBV28 and TRBJ1-4; 7 nucleotides line up with TRBD1. Losses at the gene ends were 5 bases for V and 2 bases for J; bases not matched to a gene: 11. There are 17 residues in the CDR3. Germline V gene lookup returns CDR1 MDHEN and CDR2 SYDVKM.

The V call is TRBV15, the J call TRBJ2-1, with 15 bases that match TRBD2. This CDR3 is built from 21 residues. Looked up from germline, CDR1 is LNHNV and CDR2 is YYDKDF (reference sequence). J lost 4 bases, V lost 5 bases, and 18 bases had no gene match. The chain's CDR3 is CATSPPQGTSGRTSKYNEQFF. The CDR3 nucleotides are TGTGCCACCAGCCCTCCCCAAGGGACTAGCGGGAGGACCTCAAAGTACAATGAGCAGTTCTTC. The full variable domain, with the rest looked up from reference TRBV15 and TRBJ2-1, is DAMVIQNPRYQVTQFGKPVTLSCSQTLNHNVMYWYQQKSSQAPKLLFHYYDKDFNNEADTPDNFQSRRPNTSFCFLDIRSPGLGDTAMYLCATSPPQGTSGRTSKYNEQFFGPGTRLTVL.

V is TRBV30 and J is TRBJ1-1; possible D gene TRBD1, 6 bases. The CDR3 contains 15 residues. Germline V gene sequence: CDR1 GTSNPN, CDR2 SVGIG (reference sequence). V gave up 0 bases and J gave up 0 bases, with 11 bases separating them. Here the CDR3 DNA reads TGTGCCTGGAGTGTAGGGTCAGGGGTGAACACTGAAGCTTTCTTT. Its translation: CAWSVGSGVNTEAFF.

V usage is TRBV6-4 and J usage is TRBJ2-2; D is possibly TRBD2 (5 bases). Germline lookup yields CDR1 MRHNA and CDR2 SNTAGT. The germline V and J ends were trimmed by 4 bases and 5 bases, with 8 bases remaining between them. The length of the CDR3 is 13 residues. CDR3 sequence reads: CASSVRETGELFF. The CDR3 DNA reads as TGTGCCAGCAGTGTGAGGGAGACCGGGGAGCTGTTTTTT.

The rearrangement joins TRBV5-1 to TRBJ2-1, with D tentatively TRBD2 (7 bases). The CDR3 length is 15 residues. The germline V and J ends were trimmed by 4 bases and 4 bases, with 15 bases remaining between them. Germline CDR1 and CDR2: SGHRS and YFSETQ. CDR3 protein: CASSKGGLTYNEQFF. CDR3 sequence (DNA): TGCGCCAGCAGCAAGGGGGGACTAACTTACAATGAGCAGTTCTTC.

The V gene is TRBV6-5, the J gene TRBJ1-6; D uncertain. V was clipped by 3 bases and J by 6 bases, with 12 bases between them. Germline V gene data show CDR1 as MNHEY and CDR2 as SVGAGI. CDR3 size: 15 residues. The CDR3 DNA sequence: TGTGCCAGCAGTTATTCTCACGCAGTTAATTCACCCCTCCACTTT. This translates into CASSYSHAVNSPLHF.

This rearrangement joins TRBV30 to TRBJ2-7; 10 nucleotides agree with TRBD1. The V gene end was trimmed by 0 bases and the J gene end by 5 bases; junction bases not matched to a gene: 10. The CDR3 extends over 16 amino acids. CDR1 and CDR2 from the germline V gene are GTSNPN and SVGIG (reference sequence). The CDR3 coding sequence is TGTGCCTGGAGTGTAGCCCTTTCCGGGACAGGGGACGAGCAGTACTTC. It codes for CAWSVALSGTGDEQYF.

This clone was seen a single time. This chain uses TRBV24-1 with TRBJ2-7, with 10 bases aligning to TRBD2. The CDR3 loop spans 15 amino acids. The germline CDR1 and CDR2 sequences are KGHDR and SFDVKD. V dropped 3 bases and J dropped 5; count of bases not matched to a gene: 6. The CDR3 here is CATSDQRLAGNEQYF. The DNA for the CDR3 is TGTGCCACCAGTGATCAAAGACTAGCGGGCAACGAGCAGTACTTC.

The V call is TRBV15, the J call TRBJ2-1; D possibly corresponds to TRBD2 (5 bases). The V end was cut by 1 base, the J end by 4 bases, with 14 bases between. CDR1 is LNHNV and CDR2 is YYDKDF in the germline V gene (reference sequence). The CDR3 has 16 amino acids. The CDR3 DNA sequence: TGTGCCACCAGCAGAGCTCCGGCGTCGGGGTACAATGAGCAGTTCTTC. Its translation: CATSRAPASGYNEQFF.

The chain carries TRBV25-1 and TRBJ1-4; D gene uncertain. Germline values: CDR1 MGHDK, CDR2 SYGVNS. Trimming pared 5 bases from V and 7 bases from J, leaving 17 bases between. CDR3 length: 15 residues. The CDR3 sequence: CASSRWVLTGEKLFF. CDR3 nucleotide sequence: TGTGCCAGCAGTAGATGGGTTTTGACGGGTGAAAAACTGTTTTTT.

The gene calls are TRBV9 and TRBJ2-3, with unresolved D. The germline V gene encodes CDR1 SGDLS and CDR2 YYNGEE. The V gene lost 0 bases and the J gene lost 0 bases, with 5 bases spanning the gap. This CDR3 is built from 14 residues. CDR3 sequence: CASSVGGSTDTQYF. The CDR3 DNA sequence: TGTGCCAGCAGCGTAGGCGGTAGCACAGATACGCAGTATTTT.

This clone came up once. This chain connects TRBV2 to TRBJ1-2; D unresolved. This CDR3 is 16 amino acids long. CDR1 SNHLY and CDR2 FYNNEI come from the germline V gene. V gave up 7 bases and J gave up 2 bases, with 20 bases separating them. The CDR3 loop is CASNPLDRTVNYGYTF. The CDR3 bases are TGTGCCAGCAACCCCTTGGATAGGACCGTAAACTATGGCTACACCTTC.

The chain recombines TRBV2 with TRBJ1-1; 10 bases line up with TRBD1. The CDR3 covers 13 residues. V gave up 4 bases and J gave up 5 bases; unmatched junction bases: 1. Germline assignment: CDR1 SNHLY and CDR2 FYNNEI. CDR3 coding DNA: TGTGCCAGCAGTGGACAGGGGGCGACTGAAGCTTTCTTT. Its translation is CASSGQGATEAFF.

CDR3 in DNA: TGCAGCGTCCCAAGCCAGGGGCAATACTACAATGAGCAGTTCTTC. Translated: CSVPSQGQYYNEQFF. The rearrangement uses TRBV29-1 and TRBJ2-1; a weak D match, TRBD1 (6 bases). Trimming cost V 6 bases and J 3 bases, with 18 bases left between them. Germline-derived CDR1 and CDR2 are SQVTM and ANQGSEA. The CDR3 length is 15 residues.

This clone occurred once. The chain joins TRBV6-1 to TRBJ1-5; D gene ambiguous. Germline lookup yields CDR1 MNHNS and CDR2 SASEGT. This CDR3 has 15 residues. V lost 2 bases, J lost 1 base, and 9 bases lay in between. The CDR3 here is CASSELGPSNQPQHF. The DNA of the CDR3 is TGTGCCAGCAGTGAATTAGGCCCCAGCAATCAGCCCCAGCATTTT.